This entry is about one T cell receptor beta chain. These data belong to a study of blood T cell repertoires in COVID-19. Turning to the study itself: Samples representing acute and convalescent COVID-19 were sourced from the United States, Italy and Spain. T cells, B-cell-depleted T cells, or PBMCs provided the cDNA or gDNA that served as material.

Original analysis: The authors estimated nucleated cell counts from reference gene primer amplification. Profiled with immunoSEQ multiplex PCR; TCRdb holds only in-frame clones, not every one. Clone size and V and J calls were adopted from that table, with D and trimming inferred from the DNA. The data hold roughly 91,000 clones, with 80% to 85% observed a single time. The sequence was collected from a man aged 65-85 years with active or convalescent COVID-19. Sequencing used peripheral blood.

CDR3 coding DNA: TGTGCCAGCAGCCCGAGGACGGGGGGAGGAGAGACCCAGTACTTC. This gives the protein CASSPRTGGGETQYF. This chain joins TRBV7-2 and TRBJ2-5, with 7 bases lining up with TRBD2. Trimming at V came to 5 bases and at J to 4 bases, leaving 10 bases not matched to a gene. Germline V lookup: CDR1 SGHTA, CDR2 FQGNSA. The CDR3 is 15 residues long.